This T cell receptor beta chain was profiled in a study of cytomegalovirus exposure and HLA in healthy donors. On this clone: Antigen unknown.

Broader study findings: Further analysis, carried out later, found HLA-associated TCR beta chains more clonally expanded than equally common other chains.

This PCR relied on a set of 60 Vbeta primers and 13 Jbeta primers. This table comes from immunoSEQ multiplex PCR, and its TCRdb copy is limited to in-frame clones, with some not included. The profile covers approximately 120,000 clones, with over 75% appearing a single time and 9.5% to 15% taken by the ten largest. The CDR3 totals 17 residues. Trimming took 3 bases from V and 7 from J; bases not matched to a gene: 14. Germline V gene data show CDR1 as MNHNS and CDR2 as SASEGT. The receptor's source is a woman between 40 and 50 years old in good health and CMV-seropositive. The sequenced material came from PBMCs. The chain uses TRBV6-1 and TRBJ1-4, with TRBD1 identical over 7 bases. CDR3 region: CASSDGDSRGYAEKLFF. For the CDR3, the DNA is TGTGCCAGCAGTGACGGGGACAGCCGAGGCTACGCTGAAAAACTGTTTTTT.